This TCR beta chain derives from a study of blood T cell repertoires in COVID-19. In the study overall: COVID-19 samples from acute and convalescent phases originated in the United States, Italy and Spain. The analysed material was cDNA or gDNA that came from T cells, B-cell-depleted T cells, or PBMCs.

The germline gives CDR1 GTSNPN, CDR2 SVGIG (reference sequence). Trimming removed 2 bases from V and 6 bases from J, with 14 bases in between. CDR3 length equals 14 residues. In the authors' methods: From reference gene primer amplification, estimates of nucleated cell counts were derived. Assay: immunoSEQ multiplex PCR; the TCRdb copy retains only in-frame clones and omits some. V, J and clone size reflect that table, while D and trimming were determined from the DNA. The profile shows 85,000 to 100,000 clones, over 75% of them singletons. The clonotype comes from a man aged 60-69 years with acute or convalescent COVID-19. The chain is built from TRBV30 and TRBJ2-4; possibly TRBD1 for D (5 bases). Sequenced input: peripheral blood. The CDR3 region has the DNA TGTGCCTGGAGTAGGGGAACACCCAGAAACATTCAGTACTTC. This gives the protein CAWSRGTPRNIQYF. Supplemented by reference TRBV30 and TRBJ2-4, the full variable domain reads SQTIHQWPATLVQPVGSPLSLECTVEGTSNPNLYWYRQAAGRGLQLLFYSVGIGQISSEVPQNLSASRPQDRQFILSSKKLLLSDSGFYLCAWSRGTPRNIQYFGAGTRLSVL.